These 10 T cell receptor beta chains share one sample of origin, sequenced in a study of blood T cell repertoires in COVID-19. Clones were read by immunoSEQ multiplex PCR, and TCRdb kept only the in-frame ones, dropping some. The repertoire holds about 21,000 clones, with approximately 84% as singletons. The specimen was peripheral blood. These receptors came from a human donor with active COVID-19. The donor label of this sample is uncertain.

CDR3 amino acids: CASSSFRASGRSHTQYF. The CDR3 DNA follows: TGTGCCAGCAGCTCGTTTAGGGCTAGCGGGAGATCCCATACGCAGTATTTT. The chain links TRBV13 to TRBJ2-3; 10 nucleotides agree with TRBD2. The CDR3 loop spans 17 amino acids. In germline, CDR1 is PRHDT, CDR2 FYEKMQ (reference sequence). J lost 7 bases, V lost 4 bases, and 14 bases had no gene match. Full variable domain (missing parts from reference TRBV13 and TRBJ2-3): AAGVIQSPRHLIKEKRETATLKCYPIPRHDTVYWYQQGPGQDPQFLISFYEKMQSDKGSIPDRFSAQQFSDYHSELNMSSLELGDSALYFCASSSFRASGRSHTQYFGPGTRLTVL.

The chain uses TRBV19 and TRBJ1-4; maybe TRBD1 (6 bases). V gave up 5 bases and J gave up 0 bases, with 10 bases separating them. The CDR3 runs 15 residues. Germline values: CDR1 LNHDA, CDR2 SQIVND (reference sequence). CDR3 coding DNA: TGTGCCAGTAGTCCCCGGACAGCAACTAATGAAAAACTGTTTTTT. Amino acid sequence: CASSPRTATNEKLFF. Together with reference TRBV19 and TRBJ1-4, the CDR3 gives the full variable domain: DGGITQSPKYLFRKEGQNVTLSCEQNLNHDAMYWYRQDPGQGLRLIYYSQIVNDFQKGDIAEGYSVSREKKESFPLTVTSAQKNPTAFYLCASSPRTATNEKLFFGSGTQLSVL.

The J gene is TRBJ1-5, the V gene TRBV11-2, with 7 bases fitting TRBD1. CDR1 is SGHAT, CDR2 FQNNGV, per germline. J gave up 7 bases and V 5 bases, and 11 bases lay outside the gene matches. CDR3 length: 15 residues. The CDR3 DNA sequence: TGTGCCAGCAGCCTAGGGGGCTCAATAGGGCAGCCCCAGCATTTT. Protein sequence: CASSLGGSIGQPQHF.

The V and J genes are TRBV6-5 and TRBJ2-7; 14 bases match TRBD2. The CDR3 spans 15 residues. J lost 3 bases, V lost 6 bases, and 4 bases had no gene match. The germline V gene has CDR1 MNHEY and CDR2 SVGAGI. In DNA form, the CDR3 reads TGTGCCAGCAGACCAGGGACTAGCGGGAGCTACGAGCAGTACTTC. The encoded protein is CASRPGTSGSYEQYF.

This chain joins TRBV5-1 and TRBJ2-2; 8 positions match TRBD2. This CDR3 comprises 15 residues. V lost 4 bases, J lost 3 bases, and 5 bases stayed unmatched. Germline values: CDR1 SGHRS, CDR2 YFSETQ. The CDR3, as DNA: TGCGCCAGCAGCGTGGACGGGAGGGACACCGGGGAGCTGTTTTTT. Its protein is CASSVDGRDTGELFF.

V is TRBV7-2 and J is TRBJ2-7; 11 bases fit TRBD1. This CDR3 region has 15 residues. Germline V gene lookup returns CDR1 SGHTA and CDR2 FQGNSA. V dropped 5 bases and J dropped 6; count of bases not matched to a gene: 9. CDR3 sequence: CASSGRTGTGGEQYF. DNA for the CDR3: TGTGCCAGCAGCGGAAGAACCGGGACAGGGGGCGAGCAGTACTTC.

CDR3: CASSQHSGASYEQYF. CDR3 sequence (DNA): TGTGCCAGCAGCCAACACAGCGGGGCCTCCTACGAGCAGTACTTC. The chain combines TRBV14 with TRBJ2-7; 7 positions match TRBD2. The CDR3 totals 15 residues. Germline V CDR1 and CDR2: SGHDN, FVKESK. Unmatched junction bases numbered 4, after V lost 2 bases and J lost 0 bases.

The genes are TRBV19 and TRBJ2-1, with D possibly TRBD2 on 5 matching bases. The V gene lost 6 bases and the J gene lost 6 bases, with 18 bases spanning the gap. The CDR3 totals 15 residues. The germline V gene encodes CDR1 LNHDA and CDR2 SQIVND (reference sequence). This CDR3 is CASRERGPPSNEQFF. Written as DNA, the CDR3 is TGTGCCAGTAGGGAGAGAGGGCCTCCCTCCAATGAGCAGTTCTTC.

This clone was counted between two and nine times. V and J are TRBV28 and TRBJ2-3; the D is unclear. CDR1 is MDHEN, CDR2 SYDVKM, per germline. Trimming took 2 bases from V and 5 from J, leaving 5 bases between them. CDR3 length: 12 amino acids. The CDR3 region has the DNA TGTGCCAGCAGTTTAACGGGAGATACGCAGTATTTT. Amino acid sequence: CASSLTGDTQYF.

The CDR3 region has the DNA TGTGCCAGCAGTGAAACAGGGGAGTTCATGAACACTGAAGCTTTCTTT. This encodes CASSETGEFMNTEAFF. The gene calls are TRBV6-1 and TRBJ1-1; 7 bases agree with TRBD1. The CDR3 has 16 amino acids. Losses at the gene ends were 2 bases for V and 0 bases for J; bases not matched to a gene: 6. CDR1 and CDR2 from the germline V gene are MNHNS and SASEGT.